This TCR beta chain derives from a study of cytomegalovirus exposure and HLA in healthy donors. CDR1 is MNHNS, CDR2 SASEGT, per germline. The CDR3 has 14 amino acids. Trimming removed 3 bases at V and 7 bases at J, with 13 bases between. In the case of this clone: Its antigen is currently unknown.

Study outcomes and limitations: Some TCR beta chains (about 170 of them) were listed as cytomegalovirus-associated. In a later analysis, specific HLA alleles were associated with 15,000 to 20,000 TCR beta sequences at a 0.05 false discovery rate.

With 60 Vbeta and 13 Jbeta primers, the PCR was carried out. In the authors' workflow: Some 9.9 million of 80 million or so unique TCR beta chains were shared, per a later count. Profiling relied on immunoSEQ multiplex PCR, and the TCRdb table lists in-frame clones only, not all of them. The DNA gave D and trimming, while V, J and clone size come from that table. The table has approximately 130,000 clones, roughly 80% seen once. This receptor was identified in a man aged 50 to 59 in good health and CMV-seronegative. Material: PBMCs. The chain has TRBV6-1 and TRBJ1-5; no clear D. The CDR3 bases are TGTGCCAGCAGTGAGTCACAGCGCGGGCAGCCCCAGCATTTT. Encoded protein: CASSESQRGQPQHF.